One and the same sample provided the 13 T cell receptor beta chains below, sequenced in a study of breast tumors, draining lymph nodes, adjacent tissues. TCRdb reanalysed the multiplex PCR reads using MiXCR and keeps one entry per CDR3 protein. The data show fewer than 300,000 distinct CDR3 sequences, 32% seen once. The lymph nodes were axillary draining lymph nodes from breast cancer patients. The sample was axillary lymph node tissue. These receptor sequences come from a female donor with breast cancer. Some clones in this sample may be carry-over from other donors' samples.

The rearrangement uses TRBV15 and TRBJ2-1, with 11 bases aligning to TRBD2. The CDR3 has 16 residues. Germline CDR1 LNHNV, CDR2 YYDKDF (reference sequence). J was trimmed by 4 bases and V by 5 bases; bases with no gene match: 7. The CDR3 loop is CATSFGLAGRYNEQFF. CDR3 coding DNA: TGTGCCACCAGCTTCGGACTAGCGGGTCGTTACAATGAGCAGTTCTTC.

This chain connects TRBV12-3 or TRBV12-4 to TRBJ2-2; D possibly corresponds to TRBD1 (5 bases). V shed 5 bases and J shed 6 bases, with 10 bases lying between them. The CDR3 sequence is 13 residues long. CDR3 nucleotides: TGTGCCAGCAGTCCGCAGGGTGCCGGGGAGCTGTTTTTT. Translated, it gives CASSPQGAGELFF.

For this clonotype: One junction end does not reproduce the germline sequence, and a read error may be involved. The chain carries TRBV20-1 and TRBJ2-7; 7 nucleotides agree with TRBD2. The CDR3 runs to 14 residues. CDR1 and CDR2 from the germline V gene are DFQATT and SNEGSKA (reference sequence). CDR3 protein: CSASRDYPLLRAVF. CDR3 nucleotide sequence: TGCAGTGCTAGCCGGGACTATCCTCTCCTACGAGCAGTATTT.

This clonotype has at least ten counts. V is TRBV6-1 and J is TRBJ2-7, with D possibly TRBD1 on 6 matching bases. The V end lost 0 bases, the J end lost 3 bases, and 21 bases lay between the germline ends. This CDR3 has 18 residues. Germline V gene data show CDR1 as MNHNS and CDR2 as SASEGT. The CDR3 region has the DNA TGTGCCAGCAGTGAAGCAGGCTACAGGGCACTGAAAGACTACGAGCAGTACTTC. Its translation is CASSEAGYRALKDYEQYF.

The genes are TRBV15 and TRBJ2-7; D possibly uses TRBD1 or TRBD2 (5 bases each). Trimming stripped 5 bases from V and 6 bases from J, with 14 bases between. This CDR3 has 13 residues. Per germline, CDR1 LNHNV and CDR2 YYDKDF (reference sequence). The CDR3 DNA sequence: TGTGCCACCAGCCCCGGGGACCCCCGCGAGCAGTACTTC. The encoded protein is CATSPGDPREQYF.

There are many counts of this clonotype. The V gene is TRBV6-6, the J gene TRBJ1-2; D unresolved. Germline assignment: CDR1 MNHNY and CDR2 SVGAGI (reference sequence). V was clipped by 2 bases and J by 3 bases, with 13 bases between them. The CDR3 extends over 15 amino acids. The CDR3 is CASSYKDYQDYGYTF. DNA for the CDR3: TGTGCCAGCAGTTACAAAGACTACCAGGACTATGGCTACACCTTC.

In this sample, this clonotype turned up many times. This sequence joins TRBV28 and TRBJ2-1; 9 bases line up with TRBD2. This CDR3 comprises 17 residues. The V gene end was trimmed by 5 bases and the J gene end by 0 bases; junction bases not matched to a gene: 8. Per the germline V gene, CDR1 is MDHEN and CDR2 is SYDVKM. CDR3 region: CASSPTISGSSYNEQFF. The CDR3 bases are TGTGCCAGCAGTCCCACTATTAGCGGGAGCTCCTACAATGAGCAGTTCTTC.

Notes on this clonotype: The DNA is omitted, as the CDR3 cannot be located on it reliably, and the CDR3 follows TCRdb's listing. This rearrangement joins TRBV9 to TRBJ1-1; whether TRBD1, the table's D call, matches the DNA was not checked. Termini included, the CDR3 measures 14 amino acids. Germline loops: CDR1 SGDLS, CDR2 YYNGEE. Here the CDR3 reads CASSVAGGNTEASF.

This clonotype was picked up many times. This rearrangement joins TRBV25-1 to TRBJ1-2, with D possibly TRBD1 on 6 matching bases. Trimming left V 1 base short and J 4 bases short, with 13 bases between. This CDR3 contains 15 residues. CDR1 MGHDK and CDR2 SYGVNS come from the germline V gene. The CDR3 here is CASSEWRGASYGYTF. CDR3 nucleotide sequence: TGTGCCAGCAGTGAATGGCGGGGGGCGAGCTATGGCTACACCTTC.

Concerning this clonotype: A much larger clone sits a single nucleotide away, making a read error possible. The V and J genes are TRBV20-1 and TRBJ2-2; either TRBD1 or TRBD2 may fit D (5 bases each). Looked up from germline, CDR1 is DFQATT and CDR2 is SNEGSKA (reference sequence). The CDR3 totals 13 residues. V was clipped by 6 bases and J by 3 bases, with 11 bases between them. The CDR3 reads CSARDAYTGELFF. CDR3 sequence (DNA): TGCAGTGCCCGGGACGCTTACACCGGGGAGCTGTTTTTT.

This clonotype was observed at least ten times. The rearrangement joins TRBV12-3 or TRBV12-4 to TRBJ1-2; D is unresolved. CDR3 size: 15 residues. V was cut by 5 bases and J by 0 bases, with 13 bases left in between. CDR3 loop: CASSQRRLANYGYTF. The DNA of the CDR3 is TGTGCCAGCAGTCAGAGACGGTTAGCTAACTATGGCTACACCTTC.

This clonotype occurred a few times. The rearrangement joins TRBV6-1 to TRBJ2-1; D is ambiguous. Trimming left V 2 bases short and J 0 bases short, with 8 bases between. The CDR3 contains 15 residues. CDR1 is MNHNS, CDR2 SASEGT, per germline. The CDR3 region has the DNA TGTGCCAGCAGTGAATTTGGCCTCTCCTACAATGAGCAGTTCTTC. Amino acids: CASSEFGLSYNEQFF.

The V and J genes are TRBV5-1 and TRBJ1-1, with D hard to call. CDR1 and CDR2 (germline): SGHRS, YFSETQ. The CDR3 length is 12 residues. V dropped 0 bases and J dropped 5 bases, with 5 bases sitting between them. CDR3 residues: CASSLVGTEAFF. The CDR3 nucleotides read TGCGCCAGCAGCTTGGTTGGGACTGAAGCTTTCTTT.